This TCR beta chain was documented in a study of blood T cell repertoires in COVID-19 (dated by TCRdb to 2020 to 2022). Broadly, across the study: Samples covering the acute and convalescent phases of COVID-19 were provided by collaborators in the United States, Italy and Spain. The material from the prospective study consisted of cDNA or gDNA derived from T cells, B-cell-depleted T cells, or PBMCs. Deeply sampled blood TCRbeta repertoires from subjects exposed to, actively infected with, or recovered from COVID-19 were included in the dataset. A freely available public database, intended as a resource for researchers studying the immune response to SARS-CoV-2, is where the repertoires were released. Samples were obtained from the ongoing ImmuneRACE study (first 160 participants) and from 950 to 1,500 subjects provided by 6 global collaborators. Sample metadata almost always included a de-identified subject ID, COVID-19 status, age in years and sex. Where available, HLA class I and class II types were obtained from metadata supplied by the sample provider rather than from assay-based typing. What the research found in general, with its limitations: How much clinical and demographic metadata was included differed by source and by participant, and the metadata was provided uncurated.

Comments on this clone: Its antigen is not yet known. Base quality data are lacking; no much larger clone is found one base away.

TCRbeta CDR3 regions were amplified from genomic DNA using the immunoSEQ Assay, a bias-controlled multiplex PCR. In the authors' own workflow: Nucleated cell counts per sample were estimated from amplification of reference gene primers within the assay. Sequence reads were collapsed and filtered to measure the absolute abundance of every unique TCRbeta CDR3 rearrangement. For each sample, productive Simpson clonality was calculated as the square root of Simpson's diversity index across productive rearrangements. Imported from immuneACCESS, the table was reduced by TCRdb to in-frame sequences with V and J called. These copies leave out some clones; in studies compared against another copy, an unresolved V gene accounts for under half, and the cause of the remainder is not known. V and J calls plus clone size are reproduced from that table; the DNA served to infer D and trimming. The sample has some 380,000 clones on record, roughly 86% of them singletons. The ten largest clones represent 1% to 1.5% of the sample.

The CDR3 has 15 amino acids, counting the end cysteine and phenylalanine. The entry retains the CDR3 DNA only, 45 bases that are in frame from base 1. The germline V gene (reference sequence) sets CDR1 to LNHDA and CDR2 to SQIVND. V is trimmed back by 3 bases and J by 3 bases, and the junction contains 4 bases that no gene match accounts for. Participants in the prospective study were enrolled through a virtual design, were aged about 18 to 89 years, and lived in roughly 25 United States geographic areas. To assign participants to cohorts, the prospective study relied on clinical history that participants themselves reported in a screening survey and a study questionnaire. For ImmuneRACE Cohort 3, a participant was defined as recovered based on two consecutive negative NP/OP PCR tests, clearance by a healthcare professional, or resolution of symptoms. In the prospective study, mobile phlebotomists collected whole blood, serum and a nasopharyngeal or oropharyngeal swab from each participant. Prospective study participants could optionally give additional blood draws and questionnaires over an approximately 2-month period. Before DNA extraction, blood samples from the prospective study were shipped at room temperature or frozen.

The sequence joins TRBV19 to TRBJ1-5; 8 bases in the junction line up with TRBD1. This receptor was taken from a man aged 25-40 years who had recovered from COVID-19. The material sequenced was PBMCs or T cells enriched from blood (not recorded which). The sequence in DNA is TGTGCCAGTAGTATCAGGACAGGGTTCAATCAGCCCCAGCATTTT. Its amino acids are CASSIRTGFNQPQHF.